This entry lists 25 T cell receptor beta chains sequenced from one sample in a study of cytomegalovirus exposure and HLA in healthy donors. In the PCR, 60 Vbeta and 13 Jbeta primers were used. TCRdb keeps only in-frame clones here, not all; method: immunoSEQ multiplex PCR. Of about 120,000 clones listed, 50% to 75% are singletons. Sequencing was done on a sample of PBMCs. These receptors all stem from a woman between 40 and 50 years old in good health and CMV-seropositive.

This chain uses TRBV6-6 with TRBJ1-1; possible D gene TRBD1, 6 bases. This CDR3 is 14 amino acids long. V was trimmed by 0 bases and J by 5 bases, leaving 10 bases between them. Germline CDR1 MNHNY, CDR2 SVGAGI (reference sequence). The CDR3 reads CASSYSGGRTEAFF. For the CDR3, the DNA is TGTGCCAGCAGTTACTCAGGGGGAAGAACTGAAGCTTTCTTT.

The V and J genes are TRBV30 and TRBJ2-1, with 12 bases lining up with TRBD2. The CDR3 runs 15 residues. V lost 0 bases, J lost 9 bases, and 6 bases stayed unmatched. CDR1 GTSNPN and CDR2 SVGIG come from the germline V gene (reference sequence). The CDR3 here is CAWSVGTSGLSEQFF. The CDR3 DNA reads TGTGCCTGGAGTGTAGGGACTAGCGGGCTGTCTGAGCAGTTCTTC. The complete variable domain, with remaining parts taken from reference TRBV30 and TRBJ2-1, reads SQTIHQWPATLVQPVGSPLSLECTVEGTSNPNLYWYRQAAGRGLQLLFYSVGIGQISSEVPQNLSASRPQDRQFILSSKKLLLSDSGFYLCAWSVGTSGLSEQFFGPGTRLTVL.

The count of this clone is one. V gene TRBV29-1 combines with J gene TRBJ2-7, with 10 bases fitting TRBD1. This CDR3 is built from 14 residues. Per the germline V gene, CDR1 is SQVTM and CDR2 is ANQGSEA. With 4 bases clipped from V and 6 bases from J, the junction kept 9 bases outside the gene matches. As DNA, the CDR3 is TGCAGCGTTGTCGACGGGACAGGGGCCGGCGAGCAGTACTTC. Translating gives CSVVDGTGAGEQYF.

The chain recombines TRBV7-9 with TRBJ1-2, with 11 bases identical to TRBD1. The V and J ends lost 3 bases and 6 bases, in that order; junction bases with no gene match: 3. The CDR3 is made up of 14 amino acids. Germline CDR1 reads SEHNR; CDR2 reads FQNEAQ (reference sequence). CDR3 DNA: TGTGCCAGCAGCTTCGGACAGGGGGCGGATGGCTACACCTTC. It yields the protein CASSFGQGADGYTF.

J is TRBJ2-7 and V is TRBV10-2, with D unresolved. The CDR3 has 16 amino acids. V lost 3 bases and J lost 2, with 17 bases in between. Germline values: CDR1 WSHSY, CDR2 SAAADI. In nucleotides, the CDR3 is TGCGCCAGCAGTGACCCCGCCCGATTTCCTACCTACGAGCAGTACTTC. It is translated as CASSDPARFPTYEQYF.

The CDR3 DNA is TGCAGCGTTGGCGACAGACCGAACACCGGGGAGCTGTTTTTT. Protein product: CSVGDRPNTGELFF. The chain is built from TRBV29-1 and TRBJ2-2, with D maybe TRBD1 (5 bases). Germline CDR1 reads SQVTM; CDR2 reads ANQGSEA. V was shortened by 4 bases and J by 0 bases, with 9 bases between the two germline ends. This CDR3 spans 14 amino acids.

The chain is built from TRBV6-4 and TRBJ1-6, with no clear D. The germline gives CDR1 MRHNA, CDR2 SNTAGT. V was shortened by 0 bases and J by 6 bases, with 6 bases between the two germline ends. The CDR3 runs to 14 residues. CDR3 sequence reads: CASSDSYGNSPLHF. For the CDR3, the DNA is TGTGCCAGCAGTGACTCATACGGTAATTCACCCCTCCACTTT.

V and J are TRBV7-8 and TRBJ1-2; TRBD1 matches 7 bases. Trimming at V came to 4 bases and at J to 3 bases, leaving 2 bases not matched to a gene. Germline assignment: CDR1 SGHVS and CDR2 FQNEAQ. CDR3 size: 13 residues. CDR3 bases: TGTGCCAGCAGCTCTACAGGGGACTATGGCTACACCTTC. This translates into CASSSTGDYGYTF. Combining the CDR3 with reference TRBV7-8 and TRBJ1-2 gives the whole variable domain GAGVSQSPRYKVAKRGQDVALRCDPISGHVSLFWYQQALGQGPEFLTYFQNEAQLDKSGLPSDRFFAERPEGSVSTLKIQRTQQEDSAVYLCASSSTGDYGYTFGSGTRLTVV.

The V call is TRBV6-5, the J call TRBJ1-2; 9 bases match TRBD1. Germline CDR1 reads MNHEY; CDR2 reads SVGAGI. The CDR3 runs to 12 residues. Trimming removed 7 bases from V and 6 bases from J; junction bases left unmatched: 3. In DNA, the CDR3 is TGTGCCAGCAATGGACAGGGGCATGGCTACACCTTC. Protein product: CASNGQGHGYTF.

This rearrangement joins TRBV7-2 to TRBJ2-3, with TRBD2 matching over 9 bases. Germline values: CDR1 SGHTA, CDR2 FQGNSA. The CDR3 totals 19 residues. Trimming at V came to 1 base and at J to 5 bases, leaving 16 bases not matched to a gene. DNA for the CDR3: TGTGCCAGCAGCTTAGAAATGGTCGGCGGGGGGGCCGTAGGAGATACGCAGTATTTT. As protein: CASSLEMVGGGAVGDTQYF.

This chain joins TRBV15 and TRBJ1-1; 8 nucleotides agree with TRBD1. The length of the CDR3 is 16 residues. V was pared by 0 bases and J by 4 bases, with 7 bases of the junction left unmatched. The germline V gene encodes CDR1 LNHNV and CDR2 YYDKDF (reference sequence). CDR3 sequence reads: CATSRDPTGAGTEAFF. In nucleotides, the CDR3 is TGTGCCACCAGCAGAGATCCGACAGGGGCGGGCACTGAAGCTTTCTTT.

The chain couples TRBV7-2 to TRBJ2-7; D is perhaps TRBD2 (5 bases). Trimming pared 2 bases from V and 0 bases from J, leaving 11 bases between. The length of the CDR3 is 15 residues. Germline V gives CDR1 SGHTA, CDR2 FQGNSA. In nucleotides, the CDR3 is TGTGCCAGCAGCTTATCCGGGGTCCCCTCCTACGAGCAGTACTTC. This translates into CASSLSGVPSYEQYF.

This clone has only a few counts. The chain recombines TRBV19 with TRBJ2-5, with 7 bases identical to TRBD2. Germline V gives CDR1 LNHDA, CDR2 SQIVND (reference sequence). Germline trimming cut 6 bases from V and 4 bases from J; bases unmatched to any gene: 5. The CDR3 runs 13 residues. For the CDR3, the DNA is TGTGCCAGTAGCCAGGGACTACGAGAGACCCAGTACTTC. This codes for CASSQGLRETQYF.

This rearrangement joins TRBV29-1 to TRBJ1-2; 8 bases are a match to TRBD1. The germline CDR1 and CDR2 sequences are SQVTM and ANQGSEA. V dropped 3 bases and J dropped 1; count of bases not matched to a gene: 7. The CDR3 contains 15 residues. The CDR3 spells CSVEWLDRGNYGYTF. The CDR3 nucleotides are TGCAGCGTTGAGTGGTTAGACAGGGGTAACTATGGCTACACCTTC.

The chain's CDR3 is CASSSTGSMGTDTQYF. The CDR3 bases are TGTGCCAGCAGCTCGACAGGGTCGATGGGTACAGATACGCAGTATTTT. J is TRBJ2-3 and V is TRBV5-5; 7 bases fit TRBD1. The germline CDR1 and CDR2 sequences are SGHKS and YYEKEE (reference sequence). This CDR3 is built from 16 residues. Trimming removed 3 bases from V and 3 bases from J; junction bases left unmatched: 10.

The chain combines TRBV4-1 with TRBJ2-5, with 7 bases that match TRBD2. The DNA end lines up better with TRBJ2-7; the J call may be wrong. The CDR3 runs to 18 residues. CDR1 MGHRA and CDR2 YSYEKL come from the germline V gene. CDR3 DNA sequence: TGCGCCAGCAGCCAAGTCGAATCCACAACTAGCGTAACCTACGAGCAGTACTTC. This translates into CASSQVESTTSVTYEQYF.

The V call is TRBV7-3, the J call TRBJ1-4; 7 bases align to TRBD1. V dropped 4 bases and J dropped 0; count of bases not matched to a gene: 2. Germline loops: CDR1 SGHTA, CDR2 FQGTGA. The CDR3 runs to 15 residues. DNA for the CDR3: TGTGCCAGCAGCTCAACAGGGGCAACTAATGAAAAACTGTTTTTT. Protein: CASSSTGATNEKLFF.

The rearrangement uses TRBV2 and TRBJ2-7, with 8 bases that match TRBD1. The V and J ends lost 1 base and 7 bases, in that order; junction bases with no gene match: 9. The V gene's germline CDR1 is SNHLY and CDR2 FYNNEI. The CDR3 has 15 amino acids. CDR3 DNA: TGTGCCAGCAGTGAAGAGACAGGGGCTCCTCTGGAGCAGTACTTC. This encodes CASSEETGAPLEQYF. Combining the CDR3 with reference TRBV2 and TRBJ2-7 gives the whole variable domain EPEVTQTPSHQVTQMGQEVILRCVPISNHLYFYWYRQILGQKVEFLVSFYNNEISEKSEIFDDQFSVERPDGSNFTLKIRSTKLEDSAMYFCASSEETGAPLEQYFGPGTRLTVT.

The chain carries TRBV6-1 and TRBJ1-1; 7 nucleotides line up with TRBD1. In germline, CDR1 is MNHNS, CDR2 SASEGT. The CDR3 sequence is 14 residues long. Trimming cost V 8 bases and J 5 bases; bases outside gene matches: 11. The CDR3: CASLTRQGITEAFF. The CDR3 DNA reads TGTGCCAGCCTAACGAGACAGGGAATAACTGAAGCTTTCTTT.

The chain couples TRBV7-9 to TRBJ2-7; 9 nucleotides agree with TRBD1. Germline V gene data show CDR1 as SEHNR and CDR2 as FQNEAQ (reference sequence). The length of the CDR3 is 14 residues. The trim removed 5 bases at V and 6 bases at J, leaving 8 bases unmatched. The CDR3 loop reads CASSPDRGGREQYF. The CDR3 DNA reads as TGTGCCAGCAGCCCGGACAGGGGAGGTCGCGAGCAGTACTTC. Filled out from reference TRBV7-9 and TRBJ2-7, the complete variable domain reads DTGVSQNPRHKITKRGQNVTFRCDPISEHNRLYWYRQTLGQGPEFLTYFQNEAQLEKSRLLSDRFSAERPKGSFSTLEIQRTEQGDSAMYLCASSPDRGGREQYFGPGTRLTVT.

This chain uses TRBV28 with TRBJ1-1; 9 positions match TRBD1. The V segment lost 8 bases and the J segment 5 bases; nucleotides outside the gene matches: 6. Germline CDR1 reads MDHEN; CDR2 reads SYDVKM. This CDR3 contains 13 residues. The CDR3 region has the DNA TGTGCCAGCTGGGACAGGGTGAGGACTGAAGCTTTCTTT. Residues: CASWDRVRTEAFF.

The chain has TRBV5-6 and TRBJ1-5; D might be TRBD1 (6 bases). V was pared by 1 base and J by 4 bases, with 12 bases between. Germline values: CDR1 SGHDT, CDR2 YYEEEE. The CDR3 is 15 residues long. CDR3 in DNA: TGTGCCAGCAGCTTGATGAACAGGGAAAATCAGCCCCAGCATTTT. Protein sequence: CASSLMNRENQPQHF.

This clone was counted a few times. The chain employs TRBV7-9 and TRBJ1-5; D ambiguous. The V end lost 2 bases, the J end lost 4 bases, and 6 bases lay between the germline ends. The CDR3 has 13 amino acids. Germline-derived CDR1 and CDR2 are SEHNR and FQNEAQ (reference sequence). The CDR3 region is CASSLSRNQPQHF. The DNA of the CDR3 is TGTGCCAGCAGCTTATCCAGAAATCAGCCCCAGCATTTT.

The chain has TRBV6-6 and TRBJ2-2, with 7 bases that match TRBD1. The V gene's germline CDR1 is MNHNY and CDR2 SVGAGI (reference sequence). V was pared by 1 base and J by 6 bases, with 2 bases of the junction left unmatched. This CDR3 is built from 14 residues. The CDR3 loop reads CASSYFGQAGELFF. CDR3 nucleotides: TGTGCCAGCAGTTACTTTGGACAGGCCGGGGAGCTGTTTTTT.

J is TRBJ2-2 and V is TRBV11-3, with TRBD1 matching 7 bases. Germline CDR1 and CDR2: SGHNT and YENEEA. The CDR3 is made up of 15 amino acids. J gave up 4 bases and V 4 bases, and 6 bases lay outside the gene matches. The CDR3 DNA reads TGTGCCAGCAGCTCAAAGGGACAGAGCACCGGGGAGCTGTTTTTT. Translating gives CASSSKGQSTGELFF. The complete variable domain, with remaining parts taken from reference TRBV11-3 and TRBJ2-2, reads EAGVVQSPRYKIIEKKQPVAFWCNPISGHNTLYWYLQNLGQGPELLIRYENEEAVDDSQLPKDRFSAERLKGVDSTLKIQPAELGDSAVYLCASSSKGQSTGELFFGEGSRLTVL.